This T cell receptor (beta chain) stems from a study of cytomegalovirus exposure and HLA in healthy donors. Study-level points and caveats: A few of the chains that were CMV-associated were confirmed in vitro to be specific for CMV antigens.

PCR involved 60 Vbeta and 13 Jbeta primers. Data came from immunoSEQ multiplex PCR; TCRdb stores just in-frame clones and leaves some out. The data contain about 140,000 clones, just under 80% of them singletons. A word on this clone: Antigen: not known.

Germline CDR1 is MNHEY and CDR2 is SVGAGI. The CDR3 runs 15 residues. V trimming: 1 base; J trimming: 2 bases; junction bases outside the gene matches: 3. The chain has TRBV6-5 and TRBJ1-2, with 8 nucleotides matching TRBD1. The clonotype originates from a man between 25 and 39 years old in good health and CMV-seronegative. Sequencing was done on a sample of PBMCs. CDR3 DNA: TGTGCCAGCAGTTACTATGCAGGGGGCAACTATGGCTACACCTTC. Translation gives CASSYYAGGNYGYTF.